What follows are 15 T cell receptor beta chains derived from one specimen sequenced in a study of a mutant IDH1 vaccine in newly diagnosed glioma (dated by TCRdb to the early 2020s). To prepare the library, the immunoSEQ multiplex PCR assay was applied. TCRdb took over this immuneACCESS table, retaining in-frame rearrangements with V and J assigned. Such tables are incomplete; in checked studies, under half of the missing clones stem from an unresolved V gene, and the remainder is unexplained. The sample data list approximately 61,000 clones, and around 80% of these were observed just once. Around 5.7% of the sample belongs to the ten largest clones. The time point label for this specimen denotes: week 11, during vaccination. Each vaccine dose was 300 ug of a 20-mer mutant IDH1 peptide in Montanide, given subcutaneously with topical imiquimod. Their antigens are not known. The source material was PBMCs, sampled from a glioma patient whose treatment included an IDH1 peptide vaccine. The receptors originated from a man aged 45-60 years with glioma.

The V gene is TRBV10-3, the J gene TRBJ2-6, with TRBD1 matching over 10 bases. This CDR3 contains 18 residues. Germline CDR1 is ENHRY and CDR2 is SYGVKD. Trimming cost V 3 bases and J 2 bases; bases outside gene matches: 7. The DNA of the CDR3 is TGTGCCATCAGTGAACCGGGACAGGGGCTTCCTGGGGCCAACGTCCTGACTTTC. As protein: CAISEPGQGLPGANVLTF.

This chain uses TRBV9 with TRBJ2-7; tentatively, D is TRBD1 (6 bases). The V gene lost 4 bases and the J gene lost 1 base, with 12 bases spanning the gap. Germline CDR1 reads SGDLS; CDR2 reads YYNGEE. This CDR3 contains 14 residues. CDR3 nucleotide sequence: TGTGCCAGCAGCAAGGGGGAGTGGTCCTACGAGCAGTACTTC. It is translated as CASSKGEWSYEQYF. Complete variable domain (other parts from reference TRBV9 and TRBJ2-7): DSGVTQTPKHLITATGQRVTLRCSPRSGDLSVYWYQQSLDQGLQFLIQYYNGEERAKGNILERFSAQQFPDLHSELNLSSLELGDSALYFCASSKGEWSYEQYFGPGTRLTVT.

V gene TRBV5-1 combines with J gene TRBJ1-1, with D perhaps TRBD1 (5 bases). Trimming removed 0 bases at V and 5 bases at J, with 8 bases between. The CDR3 sequence is 13 residues long. CDR1 and CDR2 from the germline V gene are SGHRS and YFSETQ. The CDR3 loop reads CASSLEQATEAFF. CDR3 DNA: TGCGCCAGCAGCTTGGAACAGGCGACTGAAGCTTTCTTT.

The genes are TRBV6-5 and TRBJ2-3; D is possibly TRBD2 (5 bases). The CDR3 runs to 14 residues. Deletions cut 6 bases from V and 0 bases from J, with 10 bases between. The germline V gene encodes CDR1 MNHEY and CDR2 SVGAGI. In DNA, the CDR3 is TGTGCCAGCAGCCGGGGTACTAGCACAGATACGCAGTATTTT. This codes for CASSRGTSTDTQYF.

This clone came up once. The chain is built from TRBV19 and TRBJ2-7; 12 bases map to TRBD1. This CDR3 contains 21 residues. Germline V gene sequence: CDR1 LNHDA, CDR2 SQIVND (reference sequence). With V trimmed by 3 bases and J by 2 bases, 20 bases remained unmatched. For the CDR3, the DNA is TGTGCCAGTAGTATTGGGTTCTCTAGGGGACAGGGGGCACTTTCAGCCTACGAGCAGTACTTC. Its translation: CASSIGFSRGQGALSAYEQYF.

The V gene is TRBV28, the J gene TRBJ2-2; 9 bases match TRBD2. V shed 4 bases and J 4 bases; nucleotides not matched to a gene: 10. CDR3 length: 17 residues. Looked up from germline, CDR1 is MDHEN and CDR2 is SYDVKM. CDR3 in amino acids: CASSSFWREGGTGELFF. The CDR3 nucleotides are TGTGCCAGCAGTTCCTTCTGGCGGGAGGGTGGCACCGGGGAGCTGTTTTTT.

In its sample, this clone was seen a few times. This rearrangement joins TRBV6-1 to TRBJ1-1; D gene uncertain. With 6 bases removed from V and 1 base from J, the gap between germline ends came to 15 bases. The CDR3 is 15 residues long. Germline CDR1 is MNHNS and CDR2 is SASEGT. The CDR3 sequence is CASRLPPAPNTEAFF. CDR3 in DNA: TGTGCCAGCAGATTACCGCCAGCGCCGAACACTGAAGCTTTCTTT.

This clone was observed once. The chain carries TRBV9 and TRBJ1-2; D is uncertain. This CDR3 contains 11 residues. The germline V and J ends were trimmed by 0 bases and 5 bases, with 2 bases remaining between them. Germline V gene lookup returns CDR1 SGDLS and CDR2 YYNGEE. The CDR3 nucleotides read TGTGCCAGCAGCGTAGAGTATGGCTACACCTTC. Its protein product is CASSVEYGYTF. The whole variable domain, filled in from reference TRBV9 and TRBJ1-2, reads DSGVTQTPKHLITATGQRVTLRCSPRSGDLSVYWYQQSLDQGLQFLIQYYNGEERAKGNILERFSAQQFPDLHSELNLSSLELGDSALYFCASSVEYGYTFGSGTRLTVV.

V usage is TRBV4-1 and J usage is TRBJ2-1, with 9 positions matching TRBD2. CDR3 size: 15 residues. After removal of 4 bases from V and 9 bases from J, the junction contained 10 bases not matched to a gene. CDR1 and CDR2 (germline): MGHRA, YSYEKL. This chain's CDR3 is CASSPSGTFVGEQFF. The CDR3, as DNA: TGCGCCAGCAGCCCTAGCGGGACCTTCGTGGGTGAGCAGTTCTTC.

The chain uses TRBV2 and TRBJ1-1, with D perhaps TRBD1 (5 bases). With 7 bases removed from V and 3 bases from J, the gap between germline ends came to 9 bases. CDR1 and CDR2 from the germline V gene are SNHLY and FYNNEI. This CDR3 comprises 12 residues. The CDR3 spells CASTGSDTEAFF. The CDR3 nucleotides are TGTGCCAGCACAGGGTCGGACACTGAAGCTTTCTTT. The variable domain in full, with the rest retrieved from reference TRBV2 and TRBJ1-1, is EPEVTQTPSHQVTQMGQEVILRCVPISNHLYFYWYRQILGQKVEFLVSFYNNEISEKSEIFDDQFSVERPDGSNFTLKIRSTKLEDSAMYFCASTGSDTEAFFGQGTRLTVV.

V and J are TRBV10-3 and TRBJ2-3; 7 nucleotides match TRBD1. The germline V gene has CDR1 ENHRY and CDR2 SYGVKD. After removal of 10 bases from V and 0 bases from J, the junction contained 7 bases not matched to a gene. There are 14 residues in the CDR3. The CDR3 loop reads CASRRQGSTDTQYF. The DNA for the CDR3 is TGTGCCAGCCGAAGACAGGGTAGCACAGATACGCAGTATTTT.

The chain employs TRBV2 and TRBJ2-3; the match to TRBD2 covers 15 bases. This CDR3 is 17 amino acids long. The V gene's germline CDR1 is SNHLY and CDR2 FYNNEI. With V trimmed by 6 bases and J by 5 bases, 9 bases remained unmatched. In DNA form, the CDR3 reads TGTGCCAGCAGCACCGGTCCGGGACTAGCGGGGGGAGATACGCAGTATTTT. This sequence encodes CASSTGPGLAGGDTQYF.

This rearrangement joins TRBV19 to TRBJ1-1; 7 bases match TRBD1. Trimming removed 5 bases from V and 1 base from J; junction bases left unmatched: 4. CDR1 is LNHDA, CDR2 SQIVND, per germline (reference sequence). This CDR3 spans 14 amino acids. The CDR3 sequence is CASSFWTGNTEAFF. For the CDR3, the DNA is TGTGCCAGTAGTTTCTGGACAGGGAACACTGAAGCTTTCTTT. Combining the CDR3 with reference TRBV19 and TRBJ1-1 gives the whole variable domain DGGITQSPKYLFRKEGQNVTLSCEQNLNHDAMYWYRQDPGQGLRLIYYSQIVNDFQKGDIAEGYSVSREKKESFPLTVTSAQKNPTAFYLCASSFWTGNTEAFFGQGTRLTVV.

V usage is TRBV19 and J usage is TRBJ1-5; a possible D gene is TRBD1 (6 bases). CDR1 and CDR2 from the germline V gene are LNHDA and SQIVND (reference sequence). The CDR3 sequence is 15 residues long. The V end was cut by 2 bases, the J end by 3 bases, with 11 bases between. CDR3 amino acids: CASSISQGYNQPQHF. DNA of the CDR3: TGTGCCAGTAGTATATCACAGGGCTACAATCAGCCCCAGCATTTT.

CDR3 sequence: CASSPDSYGYTF. The DNA of the CDR3 is TGTGCCAGCAGCCCGGACAGCTATGGCTACACCTTC. V usage is TRBV14 and J usage is TRBJ1-2, with D perhaps TRBD1 (6 bases). V lost 4 bases to trimming and J lost 4 bases, with 7 bases between them. The CDR3 extends over 12 amino acids. CDR1 and CDR2 (germline): SGHDN, FVKESK. The full variable domain, with the rest looked up from reference TRBV14 and TRBJ1-2, is EAGVTQFPSHSVIEKGQTVTLRCDPISGHDNLYWYRRVMGKEIKFLLHFVKESKQDESGMPNNRFLAERTGGTYSTLKVQPAELEDSGVYFCASSPDSYGYTFGSGTRLTVV.